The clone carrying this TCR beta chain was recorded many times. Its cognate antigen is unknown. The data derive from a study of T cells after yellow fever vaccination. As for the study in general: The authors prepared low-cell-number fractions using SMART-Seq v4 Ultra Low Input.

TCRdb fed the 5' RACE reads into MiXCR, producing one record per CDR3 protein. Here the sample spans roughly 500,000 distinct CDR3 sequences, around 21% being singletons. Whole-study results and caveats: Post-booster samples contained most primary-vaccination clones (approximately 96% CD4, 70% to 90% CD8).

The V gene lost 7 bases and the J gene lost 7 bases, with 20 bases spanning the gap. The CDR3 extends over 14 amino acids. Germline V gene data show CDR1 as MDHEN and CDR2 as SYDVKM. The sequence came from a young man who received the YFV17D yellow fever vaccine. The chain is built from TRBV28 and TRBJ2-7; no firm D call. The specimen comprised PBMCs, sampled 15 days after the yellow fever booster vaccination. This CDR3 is CASISGSYHSEQYF. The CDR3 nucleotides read TGTGCCAGCATTTCAGGCAGTTACCACTCGGAGCAGTACTTC.